The sequence of this T cell receptor beta chain was determined in a study of blood T cell repertoires in COVID-19. Study as a whole: The study drew acute and convalescent COVID-19 samples from the United States, Italy and Spain. Sources were T cells, B-cell-depleted T cells, or PBMCs; the material itself was cDNA or gDNA.

In the original analysis: Estimation of nucleated cell counts relied on the amplification of reference gene primers. The protocol was immunoSEQ multiplex PCR, while the TCRdb copy is restricted to in-frame clones and leaves out a portion. Clone size and the V and J calls come from that table; the DNA yielded D and trimming. The sample includes about 200,000 clones, around nine tenths of them seen just once. Germline-derived CDR1 and CDR2 are MNHEY and SMNVEV (reference sequence). Trimming left V 3 bases short and J 2 bases short, with 8 bases between. The CDR3 has 13 amino acids. The chain carries TRBV27 and TRBJ2-7; unclear D gene. What was sequenced was peripheral blood. The receptor's source is a man aged 55-75 years who had recovered from COVID-19. The CDR3, as DNA: TGTGCCAGCAGTTTCTCTATACCCTACGAGCAGTACTTC. It yields the protein CASSFSIPYEQYF.